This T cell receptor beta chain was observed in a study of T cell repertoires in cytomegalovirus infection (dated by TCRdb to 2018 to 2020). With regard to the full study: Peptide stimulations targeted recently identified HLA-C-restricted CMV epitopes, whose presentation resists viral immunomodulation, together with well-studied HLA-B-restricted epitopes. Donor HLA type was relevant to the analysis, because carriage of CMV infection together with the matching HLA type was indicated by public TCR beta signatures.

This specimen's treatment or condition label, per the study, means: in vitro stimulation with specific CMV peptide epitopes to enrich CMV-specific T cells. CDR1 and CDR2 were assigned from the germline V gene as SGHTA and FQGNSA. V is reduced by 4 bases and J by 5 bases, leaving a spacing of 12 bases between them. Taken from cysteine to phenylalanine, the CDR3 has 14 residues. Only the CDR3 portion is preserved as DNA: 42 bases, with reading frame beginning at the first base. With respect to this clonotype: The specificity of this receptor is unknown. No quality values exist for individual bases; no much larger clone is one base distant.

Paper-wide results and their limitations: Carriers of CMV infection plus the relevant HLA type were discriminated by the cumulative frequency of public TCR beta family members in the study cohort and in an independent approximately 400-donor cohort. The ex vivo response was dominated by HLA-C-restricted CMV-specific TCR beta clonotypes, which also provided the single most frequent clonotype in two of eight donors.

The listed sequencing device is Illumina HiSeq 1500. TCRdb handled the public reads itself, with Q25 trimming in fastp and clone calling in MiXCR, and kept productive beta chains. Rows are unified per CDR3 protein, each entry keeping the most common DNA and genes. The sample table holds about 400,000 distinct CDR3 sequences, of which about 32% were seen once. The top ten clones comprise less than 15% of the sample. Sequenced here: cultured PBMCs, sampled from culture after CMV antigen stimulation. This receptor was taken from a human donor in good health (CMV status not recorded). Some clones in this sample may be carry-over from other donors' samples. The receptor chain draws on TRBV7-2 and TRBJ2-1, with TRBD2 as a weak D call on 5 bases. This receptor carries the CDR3 CASSSGTANNEQFF. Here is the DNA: TGTGCCAGCAGCTCGGGAACTGCCAACAATGAGCAGTTCTTC.